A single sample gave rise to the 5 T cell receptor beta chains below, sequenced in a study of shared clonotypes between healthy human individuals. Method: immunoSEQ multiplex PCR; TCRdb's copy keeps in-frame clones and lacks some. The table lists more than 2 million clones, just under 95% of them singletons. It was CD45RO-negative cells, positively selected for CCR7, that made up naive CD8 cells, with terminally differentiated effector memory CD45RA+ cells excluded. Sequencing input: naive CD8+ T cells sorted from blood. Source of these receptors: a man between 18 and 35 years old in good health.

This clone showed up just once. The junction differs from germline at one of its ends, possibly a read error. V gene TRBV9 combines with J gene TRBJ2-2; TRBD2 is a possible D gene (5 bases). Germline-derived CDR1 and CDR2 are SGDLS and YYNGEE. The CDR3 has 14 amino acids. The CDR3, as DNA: TGTGCCAGCGGCGTAGAGGGCGTCCCCGGGGAGCTGTTTTTT. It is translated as CASGVEGVPGELFF.

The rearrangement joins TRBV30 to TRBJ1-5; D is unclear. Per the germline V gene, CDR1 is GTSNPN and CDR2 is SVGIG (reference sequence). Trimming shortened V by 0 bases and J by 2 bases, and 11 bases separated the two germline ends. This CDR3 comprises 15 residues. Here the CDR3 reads CAWSVGSAGNQPQHF. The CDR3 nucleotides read TGTGCCTGGAGTGTGGGCTCTGCGGGCAATCAGCCCCAGCATTTT.

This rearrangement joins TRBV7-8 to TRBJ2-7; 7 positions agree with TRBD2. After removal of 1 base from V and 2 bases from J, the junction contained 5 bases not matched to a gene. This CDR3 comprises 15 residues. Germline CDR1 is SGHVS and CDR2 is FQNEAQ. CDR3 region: CASSLEQGGPYEQYF. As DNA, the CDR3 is TGTGCCAGCAGCTTAGAGCAGGGAGGGCCCTACGAGCAGTACTTC. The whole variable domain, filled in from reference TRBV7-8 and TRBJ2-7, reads GAGVSQSPRYKVAKRGQDVALRCDPISGHVSLFWYQQALGQGPEFLTYFQNEAQLDKSGLPSDRFFAERPEGSVSTLKIQRTQQEDSAVYLCASSLEQGGPYEQYFGPGTRLTVT.

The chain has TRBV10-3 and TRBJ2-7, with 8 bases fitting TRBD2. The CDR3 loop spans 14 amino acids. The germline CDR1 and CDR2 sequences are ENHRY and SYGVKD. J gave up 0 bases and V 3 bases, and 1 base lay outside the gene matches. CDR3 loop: CAISELAASYEQYF. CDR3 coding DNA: TGTGCCATCAGTGAACTAGCGGCCTCCTACGAGCAGTACTTC.

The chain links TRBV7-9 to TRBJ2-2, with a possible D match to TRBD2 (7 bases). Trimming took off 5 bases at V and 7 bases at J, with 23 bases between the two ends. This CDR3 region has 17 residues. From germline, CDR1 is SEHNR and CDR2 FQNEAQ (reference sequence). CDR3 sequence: CASSPRPGGLQGGELFF. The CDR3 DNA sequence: TGTGCCAGCAGCCCCCGGCCCGGGGGGCTTCAAGGCGGGGAGCTGTTTTTT.